Each of the 24 T cell receptor beta chains below was sequenced from the same sample in a study of blood T cell repertoires in COVID-19. Libraries were prepared by immunoSEQ multiplex PCR; TCRdb keeps only in-frame clonotypes and omits some of them. The sample contains 310,000 or so clones, more than 70% of which appear only once. The sample comprised peripheral blood. These receptors were taken from a woman aged 45-59 years with acute or convalescent COVID-19.

The chain is built from TRBV4-2 and TRBJ2-1, with D perhaps TRBD2 (6 bases). Germline V gives CDR1 LGHNA, CDR2 YNFKEQ. Deletions cut 3 bases from V and 8 bases from J, with 20 bases between. The CDR3 runs 16 residues. CDR3 region: CASSQTAGTLLYEQFF. CDR3 in DNA: TGTGCCAGCAGCCAGACCGCCGGGACTCTCCTTTATGAGCAGTTCTTC.

This clone was counted between two and nine times. The chain carries TRBV11-3 and TRBJ2-3; the D is unclear. V was clipped by 3 bases and J by 6 bases, with 7 bases between them. Per germline, CDR1 SGHNT and CDR2 YENEEA. The CDR3 consists of 12 residues. The CDR3 sequence is CASSFAHDTQYF. The CDR3 nucleotides read TGTGCCAGCAGCTTCGCGCATGATACGCAGTATTTT.

The chain recombines TRBV2 with TRBJ1-1, with D maybe TRBD1 (6 bases). Germline V gene sequence: CDR1 SNHLY, CDR2 FYNNEI. Trimming removed 6 bases from V and 11 bases from J, with 19 bases in between. The CDR3 has 13 residues. The CDR3 coding sequence is TGTGCCAGCAGCGAGATTCGCCAGGGGAAGGCTTTCTTT. Amino acid sequence: CASSEIRQGKAFF.

This clone was observed a few times. This chain links TRBV7-2 with TRBJ2-5; the D is unclear. The ends were cut back, 2 bases at V and 6 bases at J, with 10 bases in the middle. This CDR3 has 13 amino acids. Germline loops: CDR1 SGHTA, CDR2 FQGNSA. CDR3 residues: CASSLSAIQTQYF. CDR3 sequence (DNA): TGTGCCAGCAGCTTATCAGCGATTCAGACCCAGTACTTC. Supplemented by reference TRBV7-2 and TRBJ2-5, the full variable domain reads GAGVSQSPSNKVTEKGKDVELRCDPISGHTALYWYRQSLGQGLEFLIYFQGNSAPDKSGLPSDRFSAERTGGSVSTLTIQRTQQEDSAVYLCASSLSAIQTQYFGPGTRLLVL.

As concerns this clone: The junction departs from the called germline gene at one end, perhaps through a read error. This specimen includes other DNA sequences encoding the same CDR3. This chain joins TRBV18 and TRBJ1-1; the D gene is possibly TRBD1 (5 bases). Germline lookup yields CDR1 KGHSH and CDR2 LQKENI. The CDR3 contains 13 residues. CDR3 nucleotides: TGTGCCAGCTCGCCACTGAAGGGGACTGAAGCTTTCTTT. Translation: CASSPLKGTEAFF.

The chain carries TRBV10-3 and TRBJ2-1, with 10 bases identical to TRBD2. The CDR3 is 15 amino acids. Germline V gene data show CDR1 as ENHRY and CDR2 as SYGVKD. The V gene end was trimmed by 6 bases and the J gene end by 8 bases; junction bases not matched to a gene: 10. The CDR3 loop reads CAIRASGRFGDEQFF. Here the CDR3 DNA reads TGTGCCATCAGGGCTAGCGGGAGATTCGGGGATGAGCAGTTCTTC.

The chain combines TRBV11-1 with TRBJ2-2, with D unresolved. The CDR3 has 15 residues. The V and J ends lost 2 bases and 0 bases respectively, with 7 bases between them. Germline V gene lookup returns CDR1 SGHAT and CDR2 FQDESV (reference sequence). The CDR3 DNA reads as TGTGCCAGCAGCTTACGGAGAGCGAACACCGGGGAGCTGTTTTTT. It specifies CASSLRRANTGELFF.

The rearrangement joins TRBV10-3 to TRBJ1-2; no clear D gene. The CDR3 is 14 amino acids. Trimming pared 3 bases from V and 4 bases from J, leaving 12 bases between. Germline CDR1 and CDR2: ENHRY and SYGVKD. The CDR3 DNA is TGTGCCATCAGTGATTGGGCGGAGGGCTATGGCTACACCTTC. The encoded protein is CAISDWAEGYGYTF.

The gene calls are TRBV7-2 and TRBJ2-7, with 7 positions matching TRBD1. Trimming removed 2 bases from V and 3 bases from J; junction bases left unmatched: 4. The germline gives CDR1 SGHTA, CDR2 FQGNSA. This CDR3 comprises 14 residues. The CDR3 protein is CASSLQGQIYEQYF. The CDR3, as DNA: TGTGCCAGCAGCTTACAGGGACAGATCTACGAGCAGTACTTC.

The J gene is TRBJ2-3, the V gene TRBV4-3; TRBD2 matches 12 bases. J lost 3 bases, V lost 2 bases, and 6 bases had no gene match. CDR1 is LGHNA and CDR2 is YSLEER in the germline V gene. The CDR3 runs to 17 residues. CDR3 DNA sequence: TGCGCCAGCAGCCAAAAACCTAGCGGGAGGGGGACAGATACGCAGTATTTT. Translation: CASSQKPSGRGTDTQYF.

The chain links TRBV5-4 to TRBJ2-5; 8 nucleotides agree with TRBD2. J was trimmed by 5 bases and V by 4 bases; bases with no gene match: 10. Germline V gene data show CDR1 as SGHNT and CDR2 as YYREEE (reference sequence). This CDR3 comprises 15 residues. CDR3 sequence: CASSPLGGGRETQYF. DNA of the CDR3: TGTGCCAGCAGCCCTCTCGGGGGGGGCCGGGAGACCCAGTACTTC.

The V and J genes are TRBV19 and TRBJ2-7, with D perhaps TRBD2 (5 bases). V gave up 3 bases and J gave up 2 bases, with 8 bases separating them. The CDR3 has 13 amino acids. Germline V lookup: CDR1 LNHDA, CDR2 SQIVND (reference sequence). CDR3 nucleotide sequence: TGTGCCAGTAGTATCGGGGTACCCTACGAGCAGTACTTC. Translation gives CASSIGVPYEQYF. Using reference TRBV19 and TRBJ2-7 for the parts outside the CDR3, the full variable domain is DGGITQSPKYLFRKEGQNVTLSCEQNLNHDAMYWYRQDPGQGLRLIYYSQIVNDFQKGDIAEGYSVSREKKESFPLTVTSAQKNPTAFYLCASSIGVPYEQYFGPGTRLTVT.

This clone was counted a few times. V is TRBV9 and J is TRBJ2-1; 11 bases align to TRBD2. The CDR3 has 16 amino acids. After removal of 4 bases from V and 2 bases from J, the junction contained 5 bases not matched to a gene. Germline CDR1 is SGDLS and CDR2 is YYNGEE. The chain's CDR3 is CASSSSGGNTYNEQFF. The CDR3 DNA follows: TGTGCCAGCAGCTCTAGCGGGGGGAACACCTACAATGAGCAGTTCTTC.

This chain links TRBV30 with TRBJ1-5, with 10 bases that match TRBD1. Trimming took 2 bases from V and 1 from J; bases not matched to a gene: 11. Germline V gene data show CDR1 as GTSNPN and CDR2 as SVGIG (reference sequence). This CDR3 region has 18 residues. The CDR3 DNA is TGTGCCTGGAGTCCCCCAAACCCGGGACAGGGGAGCAATCAGCCCCAGCATTTT. It codes for CAWSPPNPGQGSNQPQHF.

The V and J genes are TRBV21-1 and TRBJ2-3; TRBD2, as called in the table, went unchecked against the DNA. TRBV21-1 is a pseudogene. This CDR3 is 14 amino acids long. CDR3 residues: CASSIGGFRGTQYF. The CDR3, as DNA: TGTGCCAGCAGCATTGGGGGGTTCCGCGGTACGCAGTATTTT.

The chain recombines TRBV9 with TRBJ1-4; 7 bases match TRBD1. V trimming: 4 bases; J trimming: 5 bases; junction bases outside the gene matches: 2. The germline V gene encodes CDR1 SGDLS and CDR2 YYNGEE. This CDR3 region has 13 residues. As DNA, the CDR3 is TGTGCCAGCAGCCCGACAGGGAATGAAAAACTGTTTTTT. Translation: CASSPTGNEKLFF.

This rearrangement joins TRBV19 to TRBJ1-1, with D perhaps TRBD1 (5 bases). The ends were cut back, 7 bases at V and 5 bases at J, with 14 bases in the middle. From germline, CDR1 is LNHDA and CDR2 SQIVND (reference sequence). This CDR3 contains 13 residues. DNA for the CDR3: TGTGCCAGTACGGGGGGGTGGAAAACTGAAGCTTTCTTT. Protein: CASTGGWKTEAFF.

This chain uses TRBV3-1 (or the pseudogene TRBV3-2) with TRBJ2-5, with TRBD2 as a possible D gene (5 bases). The germline V gene has CDR1 LGHDT and CDR2 YNNKEL (reference sequence). This CDR3 is 14 amino acids long. V was clipped by 2 bases and J by 1 base, with 8 bases between them. The CDR3: CASSQSTSQETQYF. Written as DNA, the CDR3 is TGTGCCAGCAGCCAAAGTACTAGCCAAGAGACCCAGTACTTC.

This clone was detected once. The genes are TRBV30 and TRBJ2-7; D is ambiguous. CDR1 and CDR2 (germline): GTSNPN, SVGIG (reference sequence). The CDR3 is made up of 12 amino acids. V was trimmed by 1 base and J by 4 bases, leaving 8 bases between them. DNA for the CDR3: TGTGCCTGGAGTGCCTCAGGTTACGAGCAGTACTTC. Residues: CAWSASGYEQYF.

The V and J genes are TRBV7-2 and TRBJ1-3; 7 bases line up with TRBD1. Germline loops: CDR1 SGHTA, CDR2 FQGNSA. With V trimmed by 3 bases and J by 3 bases, 2 bases remained unmatched. CDR3 length: 14 amino acids. CDR3 region: CASSFQGDGNTIYF. The CDR3 DNA follows: TGTGCCAGCAGCTTTCAGGGGGATGGAAACACCATATATTTT.

The V call is TRBV10-3, the J call TRBJ1-2, with TRBD1 matching over 7 bases. From germline, CDR1 is ENHRY and CDR2 SYGVKD. The CDR3 contains 14 residues. Trimming at V came to 2 bases and at J to 8 bases, leaving 8 bases not matched to a gene. CDR3 amino acids: CAISEPGQGGGYTF. The CDR3 bases are TGTGCCATCAGTGAGCCGGGGCAGGGGGGAGGCTACACCTTC.

The CDR3 DNA is TGTGCCAGCAGTTGGACAGCGAACACCGGGGAGCTGTTTTTT. It encodes CASSWTANTGELFF. This chain connects TRBV6-5 to TRBJ2-2, with TRBD1 as a possible D gene (6 bases). Germline V gene lookup returns CDR1 MNHEY and CDR2 SVGAGI. The CDR3 length is 14 residues. Trimming removed 4 bases at V and 0 bases at J, with 6 bases between.

The CDR3 coding sequence is TGTGCCTGGACCTCCGCAGGGGGACTTTTGAACACTGAAGCTTTCTTT. It codes for CAWTSAGGLLNTEAFF. The chain combines TRBV30 with TRBJ1-1; 7 positions agree with TRBD1. This CDR3 spans 16 amino acids. Germline V gene sequence: CDR1 GTSNPN, CDR2 SVGIG (reference sequence). V trimming: 4 bases; J trimming: 0 bases; junction bases outside the gene matches: 11.

This sequence joins TRBV19 and TRBJ1-5; 8 nucleotides line up with TRBD1. The V and J ends lost 3 bases and 1 base, in that order; junction bases with no gene match: 5. Looked up from germline, CDR1 is LNHDA and CDR2 is SQIVND (reference sequence). The CDR3 spans 16 residues. The CDR3 spells CASSIPTGASNQPQHF. Here the CDR3 DNA reads TGTGCCAGTAGTATCCCGACAGGGGCGAGCAATCAGCCCCAGCATTTT.